The T cell receptor beta chain under discussion was sequenced for a study of T cell responses to AZD1222 COVID-19 vaccine. Clones were sequenced by immunoSEQ multiplex PCR, and TCRdb holds only the in-frame ones, with some missing. The sample holds some 190,000 clones; about 94% are singletons and the top ten take over 1.5%. The CDR3 runs 15 residues. Trimming removed 5 bases from V and 0 bases from J, with 14 bases in between. Germline V lookup: CDR1 MDHEN, CDR2 SYDVKM. This receptor was obtained from an adult who received the MenACWY meningococcal vaccine as a control. V is TRBV28 and J is TRBJ2-7; possibly TRBD1 for D (5 bases). The specimen comprised peripheral blood, sampled 28 days after the second dose of the MenACWY control vaccine. The CDR3 nucleotides are TGTGCCAGCAGTCCCCCAGGGTTCAGCTCCTACGAGCAGTACTTC. Translating gives CASSPPGFSSYEQYF.